Below are 6 T cell receptor beta chains sequenced from a single sample in a study of blood T cell repertoires in COVID-19. Only in-frame clones appear in the TCRdb table, and some are missing; sequencing was by immunoSEQ multiplex PCR. The repertoire holds 24,000 or so clones, with 86% as singletons. Sequenced: peripheral blood. These receptors were collected from a human donor with acute or convalescent COVID-19. The donor label of this sample is uncertain.

This clone has only a few counts. The chain joins TRBV7-9 to TRBJ2-5, with D possibly being TRBD1 (5 bases). The length of the CDR3 is 14 residues. Trimming stripped 5 bases from V and 1 base from J, with 11 bases between. Germline CDR1 and CDR2: SEHNR and FQNEAQ (reference sequence). CDR3 nucleotide sequence: TGTGCCAGCAGCAACGACAGAGGCCAAGAGACCCAGTACTTC. Translated: CASSNDRGQETQYF.

This rearrangement joins TRBV27 to TRBJ2-6; tentative D call: TRBD1 (6 bases). Trimming cost V 3 bases and J 0 bases, with 12 bases left between them. Germline loops: CDR1 MNHEY, CDR2 SMNVEV (reference sequence). The CDR3 runs 17 residues. This CDR3 reads CASSFGQISSGANVLTF. The CDR3 nucleotides are TGTGCCAGCAGTTTCGGACAGATCAGCTCTGGGGCCAACGTCCTGACTTTC.

This chain uses TRBV29-1 with TRBJ2-3; the D gene is possibly TRBD1 (6 bases). CDR1 is SQVTM, CDR2 ANQGSEA, per germline. V lost 3 bases to trimming and J lost 0 bases, with 10 bases between them. This CDR3 contains 14 residues. The CDR3 nucleotides read TGCAGCGTTGACCAGGGGTCTAGCACAGATACGCAGTATTTT. It codes for CSVDQGSSTDTQYF.

The rearrangement uses TRBV30 and TRBJ2-7; possibly TRBD1 for D (5 bases). The CDR3 sequence is 15 residues long. The germline V and J ends were trimmed by 2 bases and 3 bases, with 17 bases remaining between them. Per the germline V gene, CDR1 is GTSNPN and CDR2 is SVGIG (reference sequence). As DNA, the CDR3 is TGTGCCTGGAGTCGACCAAGGGGAAGCAACTACGAGCAGTACTTC. It yields the protein CAWSRPRGSNYEQYF. Using reference TRBV30 and TRBJ2-7 for the parts outside the CDR3, the full variable domain is SQTIHQWPATLVQPVGSPLSLECTVEGTSNPNLYWYRQAAGRGLQLLFYSVGIGQISSEVPQNLSASRPQDRQFILSSKKLLLSDSGFYLCAWSRPRGSNYEQYFGPGTRLTVT.

V usage is TRBV23-1 and J usage is TRBJ2-5; D not resolved. Being an ORF, TRBV23-1 has a function that is uncertain. This CDR3 has 13 residues. V was pared by 6 bases and J by 5 bases, with 13 bases between. The CDR3 sequence: CASSCRPNETQYF. The CDR3 nucleotides read TGCGCCAGCAGCTGCAGGCCCAACGAGACCCAGTACTTC.

V is TRBV20-1 and J is TRBJ1-1, with D unresolved. V lost 2 bases, J lost 8 bases, and 9 bases lay in between. The CDR3 runs to 11 residues. Germline CDR1 is DFQATT and CDR2 is SNEGSKA (reference sequence). This CDR3 reads CSARSSREAFF. The CDR3 DNA reads as TGCAGTGCTAGATCGTCCAGGGAAGCTTTCTTT.